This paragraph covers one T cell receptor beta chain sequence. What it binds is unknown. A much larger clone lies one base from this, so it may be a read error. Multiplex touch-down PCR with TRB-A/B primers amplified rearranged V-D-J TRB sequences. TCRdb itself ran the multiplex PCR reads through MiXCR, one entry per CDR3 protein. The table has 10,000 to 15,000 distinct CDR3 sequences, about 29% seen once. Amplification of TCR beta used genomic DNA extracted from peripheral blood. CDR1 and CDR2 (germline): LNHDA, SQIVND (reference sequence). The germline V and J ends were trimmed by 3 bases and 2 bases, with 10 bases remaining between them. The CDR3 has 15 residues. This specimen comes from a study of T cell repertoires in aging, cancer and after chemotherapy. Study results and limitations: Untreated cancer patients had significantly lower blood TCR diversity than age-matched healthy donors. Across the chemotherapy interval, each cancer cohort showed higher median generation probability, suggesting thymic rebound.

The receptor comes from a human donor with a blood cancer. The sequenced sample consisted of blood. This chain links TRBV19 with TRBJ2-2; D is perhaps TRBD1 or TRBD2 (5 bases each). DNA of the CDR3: TGTGCCAGTAGTATCGAGGGGAGTAACACCGGGGAGCTGTTTTTT. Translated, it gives CASSIEGSNTGELFF. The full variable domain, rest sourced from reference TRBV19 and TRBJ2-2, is DGGITQSPKYLFRKEGQNVTLSCEQNLNHDAMYWYRQDPGQGLRLIYYSQIVNDFQKGDIAEGYSVSREKKESFPLTVTSAQKNPTAFYLCASSIEGSNTGELFFGEGSRLTVL.